This T cell receptor beta chain appears in the sequencing data of a study of blood T cell repertoires in COVID-19. The CDR3 spans 17 residues. The V gene's germline CDR1 is MNHEY and CDR2 SMNVEV (reference sequence). Method: immunoSEQ multiplex PCR; TCRdb's copy keeps in-frame clones and lacks some. The sample carries 80,000 to 100,000 clones, 75% to 85% recorded once. About this clone: At one end, the junction sequence differs from germline, possibly due to a read error.

The rearrangement links TRBV27 to TRBJ2-1; 8 bases are a match to TRBD2. This receptor was taken from a woman in her 70s with acute or convalescent COVID-19. Material: peripheral blood. CDR3 sequence reads: CAGSLGLGTSSYNEQFF. The CDR3 nucleotides read TGTGCCGGCAGTTTGGGCTTAGGGACTAGCTCCTACAATGAGCAGTTCTTC.